This entry concerns a single T cell receptor beta chain. The target antigen is unknown. This sample was included in a study of T cells in Graves' hyperthyroidism and ophthalmopathy. Amplification of TCR beta CDR3 regions was performed using RNA transcripts as template. HTBI primers were the set used in a first-round RT-PCR of the TCR CDR3. TCRdb redid the calling of the multiplex PCR reads with MiXCR, one entry per CDR3 protein. Among roughly 520,000 distinct CDR3 sequences listed, approximately 25% were seen once. Study findings and constraints: Onset of ophthalmopathy came a median around 7.1 months after the model predicted it.

V shed 7 bases and J shed 5 bases, with 12 bases lying between them. The CDR3 runs to 11 residues. Germline V gene data show CDR1 as DFQATT and CDR2 as SNEGSKA (reference sequence). The chain combines TRBV20-1 with TRBJ2-7; D perhaps matches TRBD2 (5 bases). The sequence was obtained from a young woman with Graves' ophthalmopathy. The source material was blood. For the CDR3, the DNA is TGCAGTGGGCAGGACTTTGACGAGCAGTACTTC. It is translated as CSGQDFDEQYF.